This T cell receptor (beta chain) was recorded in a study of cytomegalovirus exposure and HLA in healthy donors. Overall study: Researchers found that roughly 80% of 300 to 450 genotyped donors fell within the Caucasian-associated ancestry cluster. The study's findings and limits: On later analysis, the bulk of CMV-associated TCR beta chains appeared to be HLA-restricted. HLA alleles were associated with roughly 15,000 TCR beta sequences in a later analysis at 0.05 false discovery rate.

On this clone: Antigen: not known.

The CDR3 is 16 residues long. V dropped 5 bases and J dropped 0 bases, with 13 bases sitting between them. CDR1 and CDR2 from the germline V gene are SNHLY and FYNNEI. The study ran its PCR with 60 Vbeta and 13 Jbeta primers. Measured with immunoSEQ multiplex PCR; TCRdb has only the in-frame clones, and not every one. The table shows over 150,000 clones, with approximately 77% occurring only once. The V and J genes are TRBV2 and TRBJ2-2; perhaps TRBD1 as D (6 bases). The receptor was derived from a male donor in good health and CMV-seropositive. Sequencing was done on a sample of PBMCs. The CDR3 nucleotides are TGTGCCAGCAGTCTCCTAGGGACATCGAACACCGGGGAGCTGTTTTTT. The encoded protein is CASSLLGTSNTGELFF.